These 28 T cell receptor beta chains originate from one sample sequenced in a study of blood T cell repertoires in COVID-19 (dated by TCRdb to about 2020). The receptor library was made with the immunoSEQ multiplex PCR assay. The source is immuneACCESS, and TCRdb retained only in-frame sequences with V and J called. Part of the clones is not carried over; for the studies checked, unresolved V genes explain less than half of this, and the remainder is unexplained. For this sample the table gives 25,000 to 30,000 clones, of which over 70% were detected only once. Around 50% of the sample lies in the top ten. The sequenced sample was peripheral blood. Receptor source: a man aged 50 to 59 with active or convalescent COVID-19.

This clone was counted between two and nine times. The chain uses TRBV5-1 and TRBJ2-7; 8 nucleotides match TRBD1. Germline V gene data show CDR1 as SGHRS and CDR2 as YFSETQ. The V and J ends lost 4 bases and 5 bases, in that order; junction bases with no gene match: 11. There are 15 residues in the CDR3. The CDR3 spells CASSPGTGFVHEQYF. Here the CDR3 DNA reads TGCGCCAGCAGCCCCGGGACAGGATTTGTCCACGAGCAGTACTTC.

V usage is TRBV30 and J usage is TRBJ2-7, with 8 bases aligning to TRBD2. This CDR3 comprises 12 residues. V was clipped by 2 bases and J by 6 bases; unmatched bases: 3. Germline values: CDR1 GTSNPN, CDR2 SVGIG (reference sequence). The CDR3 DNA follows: TGTGCCTGGAGTTCAGCGGGAGTCGAGCAGTACTTC. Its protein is CAWSSAGVEQYF.

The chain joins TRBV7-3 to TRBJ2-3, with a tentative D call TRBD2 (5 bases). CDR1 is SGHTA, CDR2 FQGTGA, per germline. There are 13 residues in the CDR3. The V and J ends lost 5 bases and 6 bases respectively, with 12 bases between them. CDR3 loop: CASSHPGSDTQYF. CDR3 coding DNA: TGTGCCAGCAGCCACCCTGGGAGTGATACGCAGTATTTT.

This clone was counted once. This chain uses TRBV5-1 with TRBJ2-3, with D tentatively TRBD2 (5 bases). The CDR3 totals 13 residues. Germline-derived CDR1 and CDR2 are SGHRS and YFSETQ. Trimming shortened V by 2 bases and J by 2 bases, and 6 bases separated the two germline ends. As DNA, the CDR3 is TGCGCCAGCAGCTTTCGGGACACAGATACGCAGTATTTT. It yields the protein CASSFRDTDTQYF.

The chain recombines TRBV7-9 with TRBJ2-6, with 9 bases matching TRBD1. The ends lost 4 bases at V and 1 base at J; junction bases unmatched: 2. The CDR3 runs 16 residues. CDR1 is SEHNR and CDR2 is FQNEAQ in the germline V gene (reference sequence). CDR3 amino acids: CASSSGQGSGANVLTF. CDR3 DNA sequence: TGTGCCAGCAGCTCGGGACAGGGTTCTGGGGCCAACGTCCTGACTTTC.

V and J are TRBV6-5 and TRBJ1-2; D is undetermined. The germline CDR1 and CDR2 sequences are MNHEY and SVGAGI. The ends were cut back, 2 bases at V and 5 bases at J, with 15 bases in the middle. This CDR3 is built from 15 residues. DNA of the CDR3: TGTGCCAGCAGTTACAGAGGGTCGGATAGGTATGGCTACACCTTC. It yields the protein CASSYRGSDRYGYTF.

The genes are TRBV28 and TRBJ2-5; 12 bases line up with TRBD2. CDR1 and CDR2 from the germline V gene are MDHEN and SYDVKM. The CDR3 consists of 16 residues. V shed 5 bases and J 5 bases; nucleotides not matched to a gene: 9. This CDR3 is CASSARLAGEVETQYF. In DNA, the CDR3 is TGTGCCAGCAGTGCCAGACTAGCGGGGGAGGTGGAGACCCAGTACTTC.

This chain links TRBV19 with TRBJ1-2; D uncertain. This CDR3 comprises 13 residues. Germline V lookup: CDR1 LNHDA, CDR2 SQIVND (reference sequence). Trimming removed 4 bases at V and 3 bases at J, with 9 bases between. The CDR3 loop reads CASSSRQDYGYTF. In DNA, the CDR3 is TGTGCCAGTAGTAGTCGGCAGGACTATGGCTACACCTTC.

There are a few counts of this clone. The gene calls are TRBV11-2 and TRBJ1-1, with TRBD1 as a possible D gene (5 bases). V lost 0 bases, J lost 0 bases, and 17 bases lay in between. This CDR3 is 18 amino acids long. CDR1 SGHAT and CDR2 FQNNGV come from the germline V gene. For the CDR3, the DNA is TGTGCCAGCAGCTTAGATCGTCCCCGGGACTTCATGAACACTGAAGCTTTCTTT. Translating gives CASSLDRPRDFMNTEAFF. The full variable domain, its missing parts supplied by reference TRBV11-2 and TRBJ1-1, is EAGVAQSPRYKIIEKRQSVAFWCNPISGHATLYWYQQILGQGPKLLIQFQNNGVVDDSQLPKDRFSAERLKGVDSTLKIQPAKLEDSAVYLCASSLDRPRDFMNTEAFFGQGTRLTVV.

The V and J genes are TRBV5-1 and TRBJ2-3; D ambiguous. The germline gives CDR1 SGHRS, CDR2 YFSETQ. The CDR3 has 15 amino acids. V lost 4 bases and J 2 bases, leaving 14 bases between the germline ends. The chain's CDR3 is CASSPGTVSTDTQYF. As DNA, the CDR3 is TGCGCCAGCAGCCCAGGTACGGTTTCCACAGATACGCAGTATTTT.

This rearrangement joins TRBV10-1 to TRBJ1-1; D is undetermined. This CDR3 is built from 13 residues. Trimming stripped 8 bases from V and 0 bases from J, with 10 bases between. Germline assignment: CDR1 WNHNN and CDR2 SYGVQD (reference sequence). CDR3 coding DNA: TGCGCCAGCCGGGAAGGAATGAACACTGAAGCTTTCTTT. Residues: CASREGMNTEAFF.

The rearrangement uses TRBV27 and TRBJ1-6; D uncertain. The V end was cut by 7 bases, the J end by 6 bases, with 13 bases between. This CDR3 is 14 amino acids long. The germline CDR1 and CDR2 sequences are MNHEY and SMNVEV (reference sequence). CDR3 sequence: CASKQSHLNSPLHF. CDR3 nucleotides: TGTGCCAGCAAACAGAGCCACCTTAATTCACCCCTCCACTTT.

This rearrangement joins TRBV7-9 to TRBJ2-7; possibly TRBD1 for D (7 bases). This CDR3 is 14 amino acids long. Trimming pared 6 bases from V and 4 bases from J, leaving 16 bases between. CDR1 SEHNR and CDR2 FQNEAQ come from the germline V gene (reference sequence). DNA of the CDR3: TGTGCCAGCAGACGAGGCGGGACAGAATACGAGCAGTACTTC. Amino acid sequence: CASRRGGTEYEQYF.

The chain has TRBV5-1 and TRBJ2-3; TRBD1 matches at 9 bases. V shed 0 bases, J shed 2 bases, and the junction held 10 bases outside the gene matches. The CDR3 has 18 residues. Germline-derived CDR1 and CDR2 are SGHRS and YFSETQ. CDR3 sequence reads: CASSLVPGQGIDTDTQYF. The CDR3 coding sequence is TGCGCCAGCAGCTTGGTTCCGGGACAGGGTATTGACACAGATACGCAGTATTTT.

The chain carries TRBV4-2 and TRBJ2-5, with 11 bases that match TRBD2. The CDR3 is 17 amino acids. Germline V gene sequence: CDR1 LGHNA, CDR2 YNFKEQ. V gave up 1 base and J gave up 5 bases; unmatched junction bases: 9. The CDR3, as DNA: TGTGCCAGCAGCCAAGGGGTTAGCGGGGGGGTTATGGAGACCCAGTACTTC. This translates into CASSQGVSGGVMETQYF.

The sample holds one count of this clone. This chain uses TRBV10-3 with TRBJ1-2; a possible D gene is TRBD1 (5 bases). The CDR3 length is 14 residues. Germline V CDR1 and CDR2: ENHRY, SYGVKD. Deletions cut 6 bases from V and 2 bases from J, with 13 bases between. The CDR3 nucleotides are TGTGCCATCAGCGATTTGACAGAGAACTATGGCTACACCTTC. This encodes CAISDLTENYGYTF.

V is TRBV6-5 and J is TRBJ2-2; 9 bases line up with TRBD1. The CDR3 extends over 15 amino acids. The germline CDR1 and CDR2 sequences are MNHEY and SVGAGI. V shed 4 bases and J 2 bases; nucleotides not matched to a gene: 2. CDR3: CASSLTGGNTGELFF. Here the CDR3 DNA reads TGTGCCAGCAGTTTGACAGGGGGTAACACCGGGGAGCTGTTTTTT.

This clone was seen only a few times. CDR3 amino acids: CASNSPRTGLTSGGTGELFF. CDR3 coding DNA: TGTGCCAGCAACTCCCCCAGGACCGGCTTGACTAGCGGGGGAACCGGGGAGCTGTTTTTT. The chain recombines TRBV6-4 with TRBJ2-2; 12 bases agree with TRBD2. Trimming took 7 bases from V and 5 from J; bases not matched to a gene: 20. Germline CDR1 and CDR2: MRHNA and SNTAGT. The CDR3 contains 20 residues.

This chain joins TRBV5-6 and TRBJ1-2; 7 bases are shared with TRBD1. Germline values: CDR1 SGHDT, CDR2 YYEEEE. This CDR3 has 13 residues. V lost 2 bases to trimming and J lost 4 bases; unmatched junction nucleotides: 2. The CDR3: CASSLKGAYGYTF. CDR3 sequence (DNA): TGTGCCAGCAGCTTAAAGGGGGCCTATGGCTACACCTTC. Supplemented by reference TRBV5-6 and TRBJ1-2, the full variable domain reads DAGVTQSPTHLIKTRGQQVTLRCSPKSGHDTVSWYQQALGQGPQFIFQYYEEEERQRGNFPDRFSGHQFPNYSSELNVNALLLGDSALYLCASSLKGAYGYTFGSGTRLTVV.

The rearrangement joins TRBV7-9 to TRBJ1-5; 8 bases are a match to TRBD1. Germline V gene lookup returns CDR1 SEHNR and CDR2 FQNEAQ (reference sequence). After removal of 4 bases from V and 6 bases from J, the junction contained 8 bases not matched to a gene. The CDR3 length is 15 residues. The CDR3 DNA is TGTGCCAGCAGCTCAACTCAGGGGGCTGGTCAGCCCCAGCATTTT. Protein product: CASSSTQGAGQPQHF.

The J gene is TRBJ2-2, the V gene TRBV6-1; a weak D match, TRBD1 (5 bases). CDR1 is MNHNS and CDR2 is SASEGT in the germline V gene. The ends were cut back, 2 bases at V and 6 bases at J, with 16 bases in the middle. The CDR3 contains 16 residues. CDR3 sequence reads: CASSESGRVVSGELFF. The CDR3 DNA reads TGTGCCAGCAGTGAATCTGGCAGGGTAGTATCCGGGGAGCTGTTTTTT.

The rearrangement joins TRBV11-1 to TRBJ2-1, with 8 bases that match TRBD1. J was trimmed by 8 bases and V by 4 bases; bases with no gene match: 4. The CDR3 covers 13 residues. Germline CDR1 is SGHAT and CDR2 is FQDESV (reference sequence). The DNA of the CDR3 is TGTGCCAGCAGCTCGACAGGGGTCCATGAGCAGTTCTTC. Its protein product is CASSSTGVHEQFF. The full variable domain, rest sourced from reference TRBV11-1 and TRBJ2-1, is EAEVAQSPRYKITEKSQAVAFWCDPISGHATLYWYRQILGQGPELLVQFQDESVVDDSQLPKDRFSAERLKGVDSTLKIQPAELGDSAMYLCASSSTGVHEQFFGPGTRLTVL.

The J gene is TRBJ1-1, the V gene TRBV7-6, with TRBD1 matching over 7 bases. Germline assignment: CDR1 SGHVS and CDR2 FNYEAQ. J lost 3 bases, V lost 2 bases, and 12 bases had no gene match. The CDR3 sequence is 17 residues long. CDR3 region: CASSLSGQASRDTEAFF. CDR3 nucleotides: TGTGCCAGCAGCTTATCTGGACAGGCCTCACGGGACACTGAAGCTTTCTTT.

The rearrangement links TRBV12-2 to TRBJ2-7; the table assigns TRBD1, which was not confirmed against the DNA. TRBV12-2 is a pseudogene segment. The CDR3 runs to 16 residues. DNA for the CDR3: TGTGCAAGTCGCTTAGCGGGGACAGGGCTAGGAGGCGAGCAGTACTTC. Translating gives CASRLAGTGLGGEQYF.

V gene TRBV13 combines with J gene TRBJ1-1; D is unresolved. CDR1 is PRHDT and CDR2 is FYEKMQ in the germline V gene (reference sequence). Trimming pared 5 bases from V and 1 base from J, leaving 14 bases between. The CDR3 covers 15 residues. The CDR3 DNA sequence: TGTGCCAGCAGCCTCCACGAGGGCCCGAACACTGAAGCTTTCTTT. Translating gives CASSLHEGPNTEAFF.

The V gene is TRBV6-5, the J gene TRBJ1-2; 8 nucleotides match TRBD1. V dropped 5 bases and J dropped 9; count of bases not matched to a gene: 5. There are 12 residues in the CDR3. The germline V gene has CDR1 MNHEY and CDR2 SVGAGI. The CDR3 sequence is CASSPGQGRYTF. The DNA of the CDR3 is TGTGCCAGCAGTCCCGGACAGGGTCGCTACACCTTC.

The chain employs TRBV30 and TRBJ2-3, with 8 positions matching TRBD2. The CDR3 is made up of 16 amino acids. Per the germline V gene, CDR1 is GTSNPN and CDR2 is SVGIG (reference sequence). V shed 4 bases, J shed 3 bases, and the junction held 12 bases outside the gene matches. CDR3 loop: CAWTLALSGGTDTQYF. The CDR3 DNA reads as TGTGCCTGGACCCTCGCCCTGAGCGGGGGAACAGATACGCAGTATTTT.

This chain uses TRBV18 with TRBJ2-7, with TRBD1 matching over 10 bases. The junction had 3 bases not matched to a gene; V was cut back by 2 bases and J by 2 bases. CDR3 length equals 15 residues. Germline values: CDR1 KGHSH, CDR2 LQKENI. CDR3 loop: CASSPGQGDTYEQYF. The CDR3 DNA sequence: TGTGCCAGCTCACCAGGACAGGGGGACACCTACGAGCAGTACTTC. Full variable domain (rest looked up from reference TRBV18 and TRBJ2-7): NAGVMQNPRHLVRRRGQEARLRCSPMKGHSHVYWYRQLPEEGLKFMVYLQKENIIDESGMPKERFSAEFPKEGPSILRIQQVVRGDSAAYFCASSPGQGDTYEQYFGPGTRLTVT.